This TCR beta chain was captured by sequencing in a study of shared clonotypes between healthy human individuals. Study outcomes and limitations: Limited genetic and exposure-history diversity came from having few donors.

The CDR3 is 15 amino acids. CDR1 SGHTA and CDR2 FQGNSA come from the germline V gene. Trimming shortened V by 5 bases and J by 3 bases, and 17 bases separated the two germline ends. Data came from immunoSEQ multiplex PCR; TCRdb stores just in-frame clones and leaves some out. The sample shows about half a million clones, roughly 85% of them seen only once. Concerning this clone: Its target is not known.

This chain joins TRBV7-2 and TRBJ2-7; perhaps TRBD1 as D (5 bases). This TCR came from a woman between 40 and 55 years old in good health. Some clones in this sample may be carry-over from other donors' samples. Sample: PBMCs. As DNA, the CDR3 is TGTGCCAGCAGCCGTCCGAGGCAGGGCGTCTACGAGCAGTACTTC. Protein: CASSRPRQGVYEQYF.